The present T cell receptor beta chain was sequenced within a study of T cell repertoires in cytomegalovirus infection. About the research overall: Both CMV infection and a matching HLA type were indicated by public TCR beta signatures.

TCRdb recomputed calls from the reads with MiXCR, one row per CDR3 protein. The repertoire consists of more than 350,000 distinct CDR3 sequences, with under 40% occurring once and the leading ten covering roughly 13%. In this sample, this clonotype turned up a few times. Antigen: not known. Study-wide points: It was HLA-C-restricted CMV-specific TCR beta clonotypes that dominated the response ex vivo. Identification of carriers of CMV plus the relevant HLA was achieved through cumulative public TCR beta family frequency.

Looked up from germline, CDR1 is DFQATT and CDR2 is SNEGSKA (reference sequence). The trim removed 2 bases at V and 0 bases at J, leaving 1 base unmatched. There are 14 residues in the CDR3. Source material: PBMCs. V gene TRBV20-1 combines with J gene TRBJ1-1, with TRBD1 identical over 9 bases. This TCR derives from a human donor in good health (CMV status not recorded). Some clones in this sample may be carry-over from other donors' samples. As DNA, the CDR3 is TGCAGTGCTAGATACAGGGGGCTGAACACTGAAGCTTTCTTT. Translation gives CSARYRGLNTEAFF.